These 13 T cell receptor beta chains were all obtained from the same sample, sequenced in a study of identical twins. Via MiXCR, TCRdb re-called the 5' RACE reads, giving one row per CDR3 protein. The sample holds approximately 680,000 distinct CDR3 sequences, around 7.4% seen once. These data were also filed under a second study, of yellow fever vaccine responses in identical twins.

Sequencing input: PBMCs. The receptors come from a woman under 30 in good health.

J is TRBJ1-4 and V is TRBV18; D is undetermined. Germline CDR1 reads KGHSH; CDR2 reads LQKENI. V was clipped by 5 bases and J by 3 bases, with 10 bases between them. The CDR3 length is 14 residues. In DNA form, the CDR3 reads TGTGCCAGCTCAAAGAGGGCAGCTAATGAAAAACTGTTTTTT. Amino acid sequence: CASSKRAANEKLFF.

This clonotype was seen more than once but under ten times. As DNA, the CDR3 is TGTGCCAGCAGCCCCAGCGCGGGAACGAACACCGGGGAGCTGTTTTTT. Protein sequence: CASSPSAGTNTGELFF. The chain is built from TRBV11-3 and TRBJ2-2, with D perhaps TRBD2 (6 bases). The V gene's germline CDR1 is SGHNT and CDR2 YENEEA. V was trimmed by 5 bases and J by 0 bases, leaving 13 bases between them. This CDR3 is 16 amino acids long.

This chain joins TRBV29-1 and TRBJ2-7; no firm D call. V was pared by 4 bases and J by 6 bases, with 10 bases between. CDR1 and CDR2 from the germline V gene are SQVTM and ANQGSEA. The CDR3 is 11 residues long. The CDR3 sequence is CSVGLWGEQYF. CDR3 in DNA: TGCAGCGTTGGGCTTTGGGGCGAGCAGTACTTC.

This clonotype was picked up a small number of times. This chain joins TRBV9 and TRBJ2-6; perhaps TRBD1 as D (5 bases). Between the trimmed V and J ends, which lost 4 bases and 2 bases, there was a span of 13 bases. Germline V CDR1 and CDR2: SGDLS, YYNGEE. This CDR3 is 16 amino acids long. The CDR3 loop is CASSSQGRAGANVLTF. CDR3 DNA: TGTGCCAGCAGCTCCCAGGGTCGGGCTGGGGCCAACGTCCTGACTTTC.

This clonotype appeared many times. This chain links TRBV6-1 with TRBJ1-2; D unresolved. Trimming removed 8 bases from V and 1 base from J, with 14 bases in between. CDR3 size: 14 residues. CDR1 MNHNS and CDR2 SASEGT come from the germline V gene. In nucleotides, the CDR3 is TGTGCCAGCGGCCCCCTCGACATTAACTATGGCTACACCTTC. This gives the protein CASGPLDINYGYTF.

The chain combines TRBV6-5 with TRBJ2-7, with D possibly being TRBD1 or TRBD2 (6 bases each). Germline V gene lookup returns CDR1 MNHEY and CDR2 SVGAGI. CDR3 size: 15 residues. The ends were cut back, 0 bases at V and 4 bases at J, with 13 bases in the middle. For the CDR3, the DNA is TGTGCCAGCAGTTACTCGGAGGGGGTAGAATACGAGCAGTACTTC. Encoded protein: CASSYSEGVEYEQYF.

This clonotype occurred a few times. The chain carries TRBV7-9 and TRBJ2-7, with 9 bases aligning to TRBD1. V shed 4 bases, J shed 1 base, and the junction held 8 bases outside the gene matches. Germline V gene data show CDR1 as SEHNR and CDR2 as FQNEAQ (reference sequence). The CDR3 consists of 16 residues. This CDR3 is CASSSTGQGTSYEQYV. CDR3 coding DNA: TGTGCCAGCAGCTCCACGGGACAGGGAACGTCCTACGAGCAGTACGTC.

This clonotype occurred many times. The V gene is TRBV7-6, the J gene TRBJ2-5; the D is unclear. Deletions cut 2 bases from V and 3 bases from J, with 10 bases between. Germline V gene lookup returns CDR1 SGHVS and CDR2 FNYEAQ. The CDR3 totals 14 residues. This CDR3 is CASSLSNKKETQYF. Written as DNA, the CDR3 is TGTGCCAGCAGCTTATCCAATAAAAAAGAGACCCAGTACTTC.

This chain joins TRBV7-6 and TRBJ2-1; tentative D call: TRBD2 (6 bases). Trimming pared 1 base from V and 2 bases from J, leaving 12 bases between. The CDR3 has 16 amino acids. The germline CDR1 and CDR2 sequences are SGHVS and FNYEAQ. CDR3 in DNA: TGTGCCAGCAGCTTAGATGAGCGGGCCACCTACAATGAGCAGTTCTTC. Encoded protein: CASSLDERATYNEQFF.

V usage is TRBV4-1 and J usage is TRBJ1-5; D is unresolved. Per germline, CDR1 MGHRA and CDR2 YSYEKL. The CDR3 loop spans 14 amino acids. The germline V and J ends were trimmed by 5 bases and 0 bases, with 8 bases remaining between them. CDR3 bases: TGCGCCAGCAGCAGGATTTATAGCAATCAGCCCCAGCATTTT. It is translated as CASSRIYSNQPQHF.

The chain joins TRBV6-1 to TRBJ2-7; 11 bases are shared with TRBD2. Per germline, CDR1 MNHNS and CDR2 SASEGT. The CDR3 is 14 amino acids. V shed 4 bases and J 6 bases; nucleotides not matched to a gene: 5. CDR3 sequence reads: CASSVSGRAREQYF. For the CDR3, the DNA is TGTGCCAGCAGTGTTAGCGGGAGGGCCCGCGAGCAGTACTTC.

This chain connects TRBV27 to TRBJ1-2, with 9 positions matching TRBD1. The V gene's germline CDR1 is MNHEY and CDR2 SMNVEV (reference sequence). The CDR3 has 15 residues. V gave up 6 bases and J gave up 3 bases; unmatched junction bases: 8. In DNA, the CDR3 is TGTGCCAGCAGCACCGGGACAGGGTACGACTATGGCTACACCTTC. As protein: CASSTGTGYDYGYTF.

This clonotype was observed at least ten times. J is TRBJ2-2 and V is TRBV12-3 or TRBV12-4; 7 positions agree with TRBD1. V trimming: 3 bases; J trimming: 5 bases; junction bases outside the gene matches: 18. The CDR3 covers 19 residues. This CDR3 reads CASSFRPGGITLRTGELFF. The CDR3 coding sequence is TGTGCCAGCAGTTTTAGGCCAGGGGGAATAACATTAAGGACCGGGGAGCTGTTTTTT.